Listed below are T cell receptor beta chains from one sample, sequenced in a study of PD-L1 blockade in urothelial cancer. Here immunoSEQ multiplex PCR was the method, and the copy in TCRdb shows in-frame clones only, minus some. The sample holds tens of thousands of clones, 75% to 90% seen once. Sequencing used PBMCs, obtained around atezolizumab (anti-PD-L1) treatment. These receptors came from a man aged 50-59 years with urothelial cancer. Both conserved end residues are part of each CDR3. The D gene is left open where the match is weak. Not every row has a clone size; where given, it reads once, few, many or a size class.

TRBV9,TRBJ2-5,.,.,CASSADKGGGETQYF,TGTGCCAGCAGCGCAGACAAGGGAGGAGGAGAGACCCAGTACTTC
TRBV27,TRBJ2-7,once,TRBD1,CASSLLGLGQGSYEQYF,TGTGCCAGCAGTTTATTAGGATTGGGACAGGGTTCCTACGAGCAGTACTTC
TRBV25-1,TRBJ1-4,.,TRBD1,CASSESRGVYEKLFF,TGTGCCAGCAGTGAATCCAGGGGGGTATATGAAAAACTGTTTTTT
TRBV18,TRBJ1-3,.,TRBD1,CASSTLDRGTGNTIYF,TGTGCCAGCTCAACCCTAGACAGGGGTACTGGAAACACCATATATTTT
TRBV25-1,TRBJ2-1,.,.,CASTGRGSYNEQFF,TGTGCCAGCACCGGCAGGGGCTCCTACAATGAGCAGTTCTTC
TRBV27,TRBJ2-4,.,TRBD2,CASTPLAGGRDIQYF,TGTGCCAGCACTCCGCTAGCGGGAGGGCGGGACATTCAGTACTTC
TRBV7-2,TRBJ2-2,few,.,CASSPRRGNTGELFF,TGTGCCAGCAGCCCGCGGAGGGGAAACACCGGGGAGCTGTTTTTT
TRBV5-1,TRBJ2-1,.,TRBD2,CASTIGTSGRYYNEQFF,TGCGCCAGCACCATTGGGACTAGCGGGAGGTACTACAATGAGCAGTTCTTC
TRBV14,TRBJ2-6,.,TRBD1,CASSRGTAGANVLTF,TGTGCCAGCAGCCGGGGGACAGCTGGAGCCAACGTCCTGACTTTC
TRBV4-1,TRBJ2-1,.,TRBD2,CASSPLAGVSNEQFF,TGCGCCAGCAGCCCATTAGCGGGAGTGAGCAATGAGCAGTTCTTC
TRBV4-1,TRBJ1-1,.,.,CASSQVRGRINTEAFF,TGCGCCAGCAGCCAAGTCAGGGGACGGATAAACACTGAAGCTTTCTTT
TRBV18,TRBJ1-2,.,.,CASSPGDTGPPNYGYTF,TGTGCCAGCTCACCTGGGGATACAGGGCCTCCTAACTATGGCTACACCTTC
TRBV7-9,TRBJ2-3,.,TRBD2,CASSLSVGLAGGTDTQYF,TGTGCCAGCAGCTTATCCGTAGGACTAGCGGGGGGCACAGATACGCAGTATTTT
TRBV7-8,TRBJ2-7,.,.,CASSLEGLTSYEQYF,TGTGCCAGCAGCTTAGAAGGACTAACCTCCTACGAGCAGTACTTC
TRBV19,TRBJ2-2,.,TRBD2,CASSIPRVRGGSSNTGELFF,TGTGCCAGTAGTATCCCACGAGTGCGGGGGGGGTCCTCGAACACCGGGGAGCTGTTTTTT